Listed below are T cell receptor beta chains from one sample, sequenced in a study of cytomegalovirus exposure and HLA in healthy donors. The data were produced by immunoSEQ multiplex PCR, yet TCRdb's version contains in-frame clones alone and is incomplete. The sample yields about 130,000 clones, 75% to 80% seen once. The material sequenced was PBMCs. The receptors here all came from a male donor in good health and CMV-seronegative. Both conserved end residues are part of each CDR3. The D gene is left open where the match is weak. Size values are once, few and many counts, or a class for expanded clones, and some rows have none.

TRBJ2-7	18	NA	TRBV10-2	TRBD2	TGCGCCAGCAGTGAGGGACGGGGGGGCCCTTCCTCCTTTTACGAGCAGTACTTC	CASSEGRGGPSSFYEQYF
TRBJ2-2	16	NA	TRBV5-4	TRBD1	TGTGCCAGCAGCCCCGGGACAGGGCTGAACACCGGGGAGCTGTTTTTT	CASSPGTGLNTGELFF
TRBJ1-6	15	NA	TRBV5-1	TRBD1	TGCGCCAGCAGCTTGGAACCCGGGACAGGGTCACCCCTCCACTTT	CASSLEPGTGSPLHF
TRBJ1-1	17	NA	TRBV10-3	NA	TGTGCCATCAGTGACTCCCAGGGCAGATACATGAACACTGAAGCTTTCTTT	CAISDSQGRYMNTEAFF
TRBJ1-1	14	few	TRBV19	TRBD1	TGTGCCAGTAGGCTCGACAGGGGGCGCACTGAAGCTTTCTTT	CASRLDRGRTEAFF
TRBJ1-2	11	NA	TRBV13	TRBD1	TGTGCCAGCAGCGACAGGGATGGCTACACCTTC	CASSDRDGYTF
TRBJ2-1	15	NA	TRBV11-2	TRBD1	TGTGCCAGCAGCCCGGTCGCAGGGGGCTACAATGAGCAGTTCTTC	CASSPVAGGYNEQFF
TRBJ2-6	15	NA	TRBV9	NA	TGTGCCAGCAGCCCAAAGAGCTCTGGGGCCAACGTCCTGACTTTC	CASSPKSSGANVLTF
TRBJ1-1	16	once	TRBV7-2	TRBD1	TGTGCCAGCAGCACGGGACAGGGGGTCATGAACACTGAAGCTTTCTTT	CASSTGQGVMNTEAFF
TRBJ2-7	16	NA	TRBV14	TRBD2	TGTGCCAGCAGCCAAGAAGGGACTAGCGGGGGGGCCTCTACACACTTC	CASSQEGTSGGASTHF
TRBJ2-1	14	NA	TRBV9	NA	TGTGCCAGCAGCGTCGAACTGAATTACAATGAGCAGTTCTTC	CASSVELNYNEQFF
TRBJ2-1	17	NA	TRBV19	TRBD2	TGTGCCAGTAACCCTGCGGGACTAGCGGGGCCGGGGAATGAGCAGTTCTTC	CASNPAGLAGPGNEQFF
TRBJ1-1	16	NA	TRBV5-1	NA	TGCGCCAGCAGCGAACTGACAGATGATCCGAACACTGAAGCTTTCTTT	CASSELTDDPNTEAFF
TRBJ1-2	14	NA	TRBV9	NA	TGTGCCAGCAGCGTAGACCTATTAGGGAGCGGCTACACCTTC	CASSVDLLGSGYTF
TRBJ2-5	15	NA	TRBV7-3	TRBD2	TGTGCCAGCAGCCCCCGGGGGGGATCCATCTACGAGCAATACTTC	CASSPRGGSIYEQYF
TRBJ2-1	15	NA	TRBV2	NA	TGTGCCAGCAGAGTGGGTGGCAGGGTCGACAATGAGCAGTTCTTC	CASRVGGRVDNEQFF
TRBJ2-1	17	few	TRBV27	TRBD2	TGTGCCAGCAGTTTATCTAGCGGGGGGCCCATAGGGAATGAGCAGTTCTTC	CASSLSSGGPIGNEQFF
TRBJ1-4	12	few	TRBV7-9	TRBD1	TGTGCCAGCAGCTTAGGGACAGGGGGACTGTTTTTT	CASSLGTGGLFF
TRBJ1-2	13	NA	TRBV7-2	TRBD1	TGTGCCAGCAGCCTCGGACAGGGAGGCGGCTACACCTTC	CASSLGQGGGYTF
TRBJ2-7	14	NA	TRBV6-1	TRBD1	TGTGCCAGCCGGGAACAGGGGGCTGGCCACGAGCAGTACTTC	CASREQGAGHEQYF
TRBJ2-3	16	NA	TRBV7-2	TRBD2	TGTGCCAGCAGCTCACATAGCGGGGTAAGCACAGATACGCAGTATTTT	CASSSHSGVSTDTQYF
TRBJ2-7	15	NA	TRBV19	NA	TGTGCCAGTAGTGGGGGGACTTCACCAATATTCGAGCAGTACTTC	CASSGGTSPIFEQYF
TRBJ2-2	16	NA	TRBV5-1	NA	TGCGCCAGCAGCTTGGGGTTTACGGGGAACACCGGGGAGCTGTTTTTT	CASSLGFTGNTGELFF
TRBJ1-6	14	NA	TRBV15	TRBD1	TGTGCCACCAGCACAAGGACAGGGCACTCACCCCTCCACTTT	CATSTRTGHSPLHF
TRBJ1-6	15	NA	TRBV4-1	TRBD1	TGCGCCAGCAGCCAAGTCCTGGACAGGGTTTCACCCCTCCACTTT	CASSQVLDRVSPLHF
TRBJ2-5	14	NA	TRBV7-2	NA	TGTGCCAGCAGCTTAGGTACAGGACAAGAGACCCAGTACTTC	CASSLGTGQETQYF
TRBJ2-5	11	NA	TRBV5-1	NA	TGCGCCAGTAGCATCTCTGAGACCCAGTACTTC	CASSISETQYF
TRBJ1-5	15	NA	TRBV7-2	NA	TGTGCCAGCAGCTTCTCGACGGGGAGCAATCAGCCCCAGCATTTT	CASSFSTGSNQPQHF
TRBJ2-1	17	once	TRBV7-9	NA	TGTGCCAGCAGCCCGGGATGGGGGACTGGGAACTACAATGAGCAGTTCTTC	CASSPGWGTGNYNEQFF
TRBJ2-5	15	NA	TRBV5-1	NA	TGCGCCAGCAGCTTGCATGGGCAGGGACAAGAGACCCAGTACTTC	CASSLHGQGQETQYF
TRBJ2-3	12	few	TRBV6-1	NA	TGTGCCAGCAGTCTCAGGGGAGATACGCAGTATTTT	CASSLRGDTQYF